This entry lists 5 T cell receptor beta chains sequenced from one sample in a study of beta chain features in type 1 diabetes. Expressed TCRB transcripts were sequenced because the entire RNA isolate underwent reverse transcription. Sequencing used immunoSEQ multiplex PCR; TCRdb keeps in-frame clones, though not all of them. This sample has 300,000 to 450,000 clones, with 10% to 15% found just once. These receptors are not linked to any known antigen. Regarding the study as a whole: Within each of all four CD4+ subsets, Type 1 diabetes patients had TCRB CDR3s that were moderately but significantly shorter.

Sample: naive CD4+ T cells from blood. The receptors come from a woman under 30 with type 1 diabetes.

The CDR3 sequence: CASSVGTGAGELFF. The CDR3 nucleotides read TGTGCCAGCAGCGTAGGAACGGGGGCCGGGGAGCTGTTTTTT. V and J are TRBV9 and TRBJ2-2, with D possibly being TRBD2 (6 bases). The CDR3 extends over 14 amino acids. Trimming cost V 0 bases and J 6 bases, with 9 bases left between them. CDR1 SGDLS and CDR2 YYNGEE come from the germline V gene.

The chain has TRBV15 and TRBJ1-1; D may be TRBD1 (5 bases). Germline CDR1 and CDR2: LNHNV and YYDKDF (reference sequence). Trimming cost V 6 bases and J 6 bases, with 11 bases left between them. This CDR3 has 12 amino acids. In DNA form, the CDR3 reads TGTGCCACCAGTGGGGCCTGGGCTGAAGCTTTCTTT. This gives the protein CATSGAWAEAFF.

In this sample, this clone turned up a few times. The chain combines TRBV4-1 with TRBJ2-5; D may be TRBD2 (5 bases). CDR3 length: 14 amino acids. Germline V gives CDR1 MGHRA, CDR2 YSYEKL. V was trimmed by 7 bases and J by 4 bases, leaving 16 bases between them. CDR3 sequence: CASNRGLWGETQYF. CDR3 nucleotides: TGCGCCAGCAATCGGGGATTGTGGGGAGAGACCCAGTACTTC.

This clone appeared a few times. V gene TRBV28 combines with J gene TRBJ2-4; TRBD2 matches 15 bases. Germline V gene sequence: CDR1 MDHEN, CDR2 SYDVKM. This CDR3 comprises 15 residues. Trimming at V came to 4 bases and at J to 8 bases, leaving 3 bases not matched to a gene. The CDR3 nucleotides are TGTGCCAGCAGTTCCGGACTAGCGGGAGGGCACATTCAGTACTTC. Translation: CASSSGLAGGHIQYF.

This chain uses TRBV2 with TRBJ1-2, with TRBD1 identical over 9 bases. The CDR3 contains 15 residues. The junction had 12 bases not matched to a gene; V was cut back by 5 bases and J by 8 bases. Per germline, CDR1 SNHLY and CDR2 FYNNEI. Here the CDR3 DNA reads TGTGCCAGCAGTTCCCTGGGACAGGGTTCAGGAGGCTACACCTTC. Amino acid sequence: CASSSLGQGSGGYTF.